The 7 T cell receptor beta chains below come from one sample, sequenced in a study of cytomegalovirus exposure and HLA in healthy donors. The PCR contained 60 Vbeta and 13 Jbeta primers. Data came from immunoSEQ multiplex PCR; TCRdb stores just in-frame clones and leaves some out. The data contain some 130,000 clones, about 82% of them seen just once; the ten biggest clones take up 4.5% to 5%. Material: PBMCs. The origin of the receptors is a man younger than 45 in good health.

The V and J genes are TRBV5-1 and TRBJ1-1; D gene uncertain. V was clipped by 0 bases and J by 7 bases, with 13 bases between them. This CDR3 is 14 amino acids long. The germline V gene has CDR1 SGHRS and CDR2 YFSETQ. CDR3 protein: CASSLGRVGVEAFF. The CDR3 DNA reads as TGCGCCAGCAGCTTGGGGAGGGTAGGAGTTGAAGCTTTCTTT.

The table lists this clone with a count of one. This chain uses TRBV7-9 with TRBJ2-3; D perhaps matches TRBD2 (5 bases). The V and J ends lost 5 bases and 6 bases respectively, with 15 bases between them. The CDR3 sequence is 14 residues long. CDR1 is SEHNR, CDR2 FQNEAQ, per germline (reference sequence). The chain's CDR3 is CASSIRPLADTQYF. The CDR3 nucleotides are TGTGCCAGCAGCATTAGACCGTTAGCGGATACGCAGTATTTT.

This clone was counted a few times. The chain combines TRBV12-1 with TRBJ2-4; the listed D gene, TRBD1, was not tested against the DNA. TRBV12-1 is shown as a pseudogene. The CDR3 contains 19 residues. The CDR3 DNA reads as TGTGCCAGCAGCTTTTGCTGGGCGGGACAGTCACTAGCCAAAAACATTCAGTACTTC. Its translation: CASSFCWAGQSLAKNIQYF.

The rearrangement uses TRBV29-1 and TRBJ2-5, with 7 bases aligning to TRBD2. V lost 4 bases and J lost 5; bases outside the gene matches: 4. Germline V gives CDR1 SQVTM, CDR2 ANQGSEA. The CDR3 has 12 amino acids. CDR3 coding DNA: TGCAGCGTTGTGACTAGCTGGGAGACCCAGTACTTC. Its protein is CSVVTSWETQYF.

The chain is built from TRBV28 and TRBJ1-5; 8 bases agree with TRBD1. Germline V gives CDR1 MDHEN, CDR2 SYDVKM. The junction had 9 bases not matched to a gene; V was cut back by 5 bases and J by 6 bases. The CDR3 runs to 15 residues. CDR3 sequence (DNA): TGTGCCAGCAGTCCCCGGACAGGGAACAGTCAGCCCCAGCATTTT. Residues: CASSPRTGNSQPQHF.

J is TRBJ1-1 and V is TRBV19; D not certain. There are 14 residues in the CDR3. With 7 bases removed from V and 1 base from J, the gap between germline ends came to 13 bases. Per the germline V gene, CDR1 is LNHDA and CDR2 is SQIVND (reference sequence). In DNA form, the CDR3 reads TGTGCCAGTACTATCGGTGTTCGGAACACTGAAGCTTTCTTT. Amino acid sequence: CASTIGVRNTEAFF. Variable domain in full (rest from reference TRBV19 and TRBJ1-1): DGGITQSPKYLFRKEGQNVTLSCEQNLNHDAMYWYRQDPGQGLRLIYYSQIVNDFQKGDIAEGYSVSREKKESFPLTVTSAQKNPTAFYLCASTIGVRNTEAFFGQGTRLTVV.

This rearrangement joins TRBV16 to TRBJ2-1; D perhaps matches TRBD2 (7 bases). Germline V gives CDR1 KGHSY, CDR2 FQNENV. The CDR3 contains 15 residues. V lost 3 bases, J lost 0 bases, and 9 bases lay in between. The CDR3 spells CASSQRGRSYNEQFF. CDR3 sequence (DNA): TGTGCCAGCAGCCAGCGGGGGCGCTCCTACAATGAGCAGTTCTTC.